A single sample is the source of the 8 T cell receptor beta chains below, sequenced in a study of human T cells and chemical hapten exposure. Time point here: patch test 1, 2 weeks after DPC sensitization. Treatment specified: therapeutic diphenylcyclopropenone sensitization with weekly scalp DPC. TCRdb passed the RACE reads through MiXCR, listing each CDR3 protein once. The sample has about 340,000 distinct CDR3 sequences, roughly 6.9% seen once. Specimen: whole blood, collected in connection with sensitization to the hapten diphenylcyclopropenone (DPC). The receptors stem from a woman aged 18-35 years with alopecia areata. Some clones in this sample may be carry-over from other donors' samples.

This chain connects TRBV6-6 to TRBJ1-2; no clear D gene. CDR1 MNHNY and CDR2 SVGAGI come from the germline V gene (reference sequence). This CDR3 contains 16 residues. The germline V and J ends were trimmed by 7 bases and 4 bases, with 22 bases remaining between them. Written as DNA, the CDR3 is TGTGCCAGCAAACACTCCTCTAGGAGGTCGGGCTATGGCTACACCTTC. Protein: CASKHSSRRSGYGYTF.

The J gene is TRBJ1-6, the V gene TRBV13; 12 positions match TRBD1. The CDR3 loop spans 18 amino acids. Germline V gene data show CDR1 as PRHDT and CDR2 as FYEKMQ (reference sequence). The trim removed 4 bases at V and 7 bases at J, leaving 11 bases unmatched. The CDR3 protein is CASSSGTGGDRANSPLHF. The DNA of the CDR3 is TGTGCCAGCAGCTCCGGGACAGGGGGCGATCGAGCCAATTCACCCCTCCACTTT.

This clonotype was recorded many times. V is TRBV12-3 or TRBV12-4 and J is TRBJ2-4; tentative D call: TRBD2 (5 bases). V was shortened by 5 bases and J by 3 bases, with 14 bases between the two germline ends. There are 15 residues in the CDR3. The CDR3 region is CASSAQRGSKNIQYF. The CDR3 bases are TGTGCCAGCAGTGCCCAACGGGGTAGCAAAAACATTCAGTACTTC.

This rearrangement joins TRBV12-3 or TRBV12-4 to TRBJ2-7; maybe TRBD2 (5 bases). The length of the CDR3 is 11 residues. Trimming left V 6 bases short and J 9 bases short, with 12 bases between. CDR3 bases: TGTGCCAGCAGCCCCGGGGTGGGGCAGTACTTC. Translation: CASSPGVGQYF.

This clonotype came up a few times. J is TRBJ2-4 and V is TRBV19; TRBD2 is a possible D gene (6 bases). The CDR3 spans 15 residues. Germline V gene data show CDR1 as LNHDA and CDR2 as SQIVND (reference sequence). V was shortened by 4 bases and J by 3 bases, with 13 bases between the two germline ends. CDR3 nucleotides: TGTGCCAGTAGTAAGGAGGGTTGGGACAAAAACATTCAGTACTTC. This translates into CASSKEGWDKNIQYF.

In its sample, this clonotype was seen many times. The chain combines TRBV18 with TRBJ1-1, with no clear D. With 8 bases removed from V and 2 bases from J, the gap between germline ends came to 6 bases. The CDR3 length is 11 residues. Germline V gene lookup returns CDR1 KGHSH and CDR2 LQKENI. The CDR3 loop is CASSPNTEAFF. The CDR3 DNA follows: TGTGCCAGCAGTCCAAACACTGAAGCTTTCTTT.

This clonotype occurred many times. DNA for the CDR3: TGTGCCAGCAGCATAGGAAGGGGGGAGTACTTC. Translating it yields CASSIGRGEYF. V gene TRBV5-4 combines with J gene TRBJ2-7; D might be TRBD1 or TRBD2, each matching 6 bases. This CDR3 is 11 amino acids long. Trimming pared 4 bases from V and 11 bases from J, leaving 13 bases between. The germline CDR1 and CDR2 sequences are SGHNT and YYREEE (reference sequence). The variable domain in full, completed from reference TRBV5-4 and TRBJ2-7, reads ETGVTQSPTHLIKTRGQQVTLRCSSQSGHNTVSWYQQALGQGPQFIFQYYREEENGRGNFPPRFSGLQFPNYSSELNVNALELDDSALYLCASSIGRGEYFGPGTRLTVT.

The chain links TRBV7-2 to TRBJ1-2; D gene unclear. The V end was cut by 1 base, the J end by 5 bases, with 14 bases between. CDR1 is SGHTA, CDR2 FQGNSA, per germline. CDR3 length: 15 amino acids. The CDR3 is CASSLGAGSQYGYTF. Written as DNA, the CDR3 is TGTGCCAGCAGCTTAGGGGCGGGGTCTCAATATGGCTACACCTTC.